The TCR beta chain described here comes from a study of PD-1 blockade in classical Hodgkin lymphoma. Whole-study results and caveats: Healthy donors reportedly exceeded newly diagnosed patients in baseline TCR diversity.

Each patient experienced a relapse that followed autologous stem cell transplantation, and brentuximab vedotin exposure varied. The assay was immunoSEQ multiplex PCR, and TCRdb's table has in-frame clones only and misses some. Here the sample spans about 97,000 clones, around four fifths being singletons. The V and J ends lost 4 bases and 5 bases, in that order; junction bases with no gene match: 6. Germline V lookup: CDR1 ENHRY, CDR2 SYGVKD. CDR3 length: 14 residues. Points on this clone: Its antigen is currently unknown.

This chain joins TRBV10-3 and TRBJ2-5, with 8 nucleotides matching TRBD1. The receptor was isolated from a human donor with classical Hodgkin lymphoma. Sequences were derived from peripheral blood mononuclear cells (PBMCs), sampled at baseline. CDR3 loop: CAISGNGQGETQYF. The CDR3 DNA is TGTGCCATCAGTGGAAATGGACAGGGCGAGACCCAGTACTTC.